Below, one TCR beta chain is given with its context. The data belong to a study of technical replicates of blood from a few donors. Clones were sequenced by immunoSEQ multiplex PCR, and TCRdb holds only the in-frame ones, with some missing. Among tens of thousands of clones listed, less than 99% were seen once. Trimming stripped 2 bases from V and 3 bases from J, with 8 bases between. CDR1 SGDLS and CDR2 YYNGEE come from the germline V gene. The CDR3 runs to 13 residues. The V call is TRBV9, the J call TRBJ1-1, with no clear D. Sequencing input: T cells isolated from PBMCs. This TCR derives from a human donor in good health. The CDR3 here is CASSVRFDTEAFF. The CDR3 DNA follows: TGTGCCAGCAGCGTCAGATTCGACACTGAAGCTTTCTTT.